Given below is one T cell receptor beta chain in context. Its antigen is not known. CDR3 length: 15 amino acids. Germline-derived CDR1 and CDR2 are LNHNV and YYDKDF (reference sequence). V was pared by 0 bases and J by 10 bases, with 18 bases between. Sample time point: baseline pretreatment blood. Treatment specified: 15 Gy SBRT to primary tumor, nephrectomy 4 weeks later. This entry is derived from a study of radiation and T cells in renal cell carcinoma. Study-level information: Nephrectomy followed 15 Gy stereotactic body radiation by 4 weeks.

Study-wide results and caveats: Without pretreatment biopsies, baseline tumor clonotype presence was undetermined.

Clones were read by immunoSEQ multiplex PCR, and TCRdb kept only the in-frame ones, dropping some. The sample shows 55,000 to 65,000 clones, 78% of them seen only once. This specimen was blood, taken from a patient whose treatment included radiotherapy and nephrectomy. This TCR was sampled from a man in his 60s with renal cell carcinoma. This chain uses TRBV15 with TRBJ1-2; D not resolved. In DNA, the CDR3 is TGTGCCACCAGCAGAGACGCGGTCCGAGTTTCAGACTACACCTTC. Its protein product is CATSRDAVRVSDYTF. The full variable domain, in which reference TRBV15 and TRBJ1-2 provide the parts outside the CDR3, is DAMVIQNPRYQVTQFGKPVTLSCSQTLNHNVMYWYQQKSSQAPKLLFHYYDKDFNNEADTPDNFQSRRPNTSFCFLDIRSPGLGDTAMYLCATSRDAVRVSDYTFGSGTRLTVV.